This TCR beta chain came from a study of blood T cells in healthy people across ages (dated by TCRdb to the mid-2010s). Notes on the research overall: In model experiments, roughly one uniquely barcoded TCR beta cDNA molecule per two T cells was captured by template switching. Two additional independent replicas of 1 million unique cDNA reads from the same blood draw were analyzed for two donors (one aged 18 to 30 and one aged 80 or older). Donors of different ages were randomly distributed across sequencing lanes to avoid experimental bias. Age-related changes in TCR beta repertoire diversity were measured in the study by deep sequencing normalized with unique cDNA molecular identifiers. Donors were grouped into four age groups: young (average roughly 15 years), middle-aged (over 35), aged (around 60) and long-lived (just over 80).

The paper as a whole reports these results and caveats: Donor CMV infection status was unknown, potentially confounding age-related changes in expanded clonotypes. There was a strong correlation between observed TCR beta diversity and the percentage of naive T cells measured by flow cytometry. Observed TCR beta diversity per million T cells fell roughly linearly with age, and a significant reduction was already apparent by age roughly 40. Estimates of total diversity based on one million sequenced T cells were regarded as lower bounds and as underestimates. Compared with the aged group, more naive CD4+ T cells, fewer expanded clones and increased TCR diversity were shown by the long-lived group, suggesting age selection. Conclusive comparison of naive and antigen-experienced compartments was prevented by the profiling of bulk unsorted PBMCs.

Systemically healthy Caucasian individuals from Russia, some 36 in total and aged about 6 to 100 years, were included as donors. Each donor gave ten milliliters of peripheral blood, collected into EDTA-treated Vacutainer tubes. PBMCs were isolated by Ficoll-Paque density-gradient centrifugation, with at least 7 million obtained per sample. Total RNA, at least 6 micrograms per sample, was extracted from PBMCs with Trizol reagent. The percentages of naive CD45RAhigh/CD27high T cells were determined by flow cytometry on a PBMC aliquot from every donor. This clonotype was seen a handful of times. Its antigen is unknown. There are no base qualities to consult, and no much larger clone falls within one base. For CDR1 and CDR2, the germline V gene lists SGHVS and FQNEAQ. Including the terminal cysteine and phenylalanine, the CDR3 comprises 15 residues. The retained sequence is limited to the CDR3, 45 bases, with the frame set at the first base. Germline trimming: 2 bases from V, 10 bases from J; junction bases outside gene matches: 6.

The library was produced with 5' RACE. TCRdb lists the instrument as Illumina HiSeq 2500. The second PCR ran for roughly 7 to 11 cycles and used a J-beta primer mix along with a sample-barcoded 5' primer. A unique molecular identifier was introduced onto each TCR beta cDNA molecule by a template-switch 5' adaptor carrying 12 random nucleotides. Each sample yielded at least 3 million CDR3-containing paired-end reads. First-strand cDNA synthesis was performed from all RNA using the Mint cDNA synthesis kit, with priming by a TRBC-specific oligonucleotide. All cDNA was treated with uracil-DNA glycosylase and then went through a first 18-cycle PCR with the universal primers M1SS and BC2_uni_R. The authors' pipeline ran thus. Normalization of each sample was performed by random selection of 1 million high-quality reads, each carrying a distinct molecular identifier. Reads with shared molecular identifiers were discarded instead of being binned into consensus sequences. CDR3 identification, clonotype clustering and error correction used MiTCR with a Q25 quality threshold and the strictest error-elimination algorithm. A nonparametric unseen species model with Euler transformation was used to estimate a lower bound on total TCR beta diversity. TCRdb applied fastp at Q25 and MiXCR to the public reads, then kept only in-frame beta chains. Identical CDR3 proteins give one entry, which carries the most common genes and DNA. TCRdb, not the authors, supplied the V and J calls. The sample table shows about 1.6 million distinct CDR3 sequences, and 30% to 35% are seen once. The ten biggest clones cover roughly 10% of the sample.

The receptor's source is a woman between 25 and 40 years old in good health. The specimen sequenced was blood. The chain joins TRBV7-8 to TRBJ1-6; TRBD1 matches 9 bases in the middle. Read as DNA, the sequence is TGTGCCAGCAGCTTACTAACAGGGGGCGTCTCACCCCTCCACTTT. This sequence encodes CASSLLTGGVSPLHF. The entire variable domain, with the stretches around the CDR3 drawn from the reference TRBV7-8 and TRBJ1-6 proteins, is GAGVSQSPRYKVAKRGQDVALRCDPISGHVSLFWYQQALGQGPEFLTYFQNEAQLDKSGLPSDRFFAERPEGSVSTLKIQRTQQEDSAVYLCASSLLTGGVSPLHFGNGTRLTVT.